This T cell receptor beta chain was profiled in a study of blood T cell repertoires in COVID-19. The trim removed 4 bases at V and 6 bases at J, leaving 14 bases unmatched. The CDR3 consists of 16 residues. CDR1 MNHEY and CDR2 SVGAGI come from the germline V gene. TCRdb's table, derived via immunoSEQ multiplex PCR, lists solely in-frame clones and lacks some. This sample has hundreds of thousands of clones, with 70% to 90% found just once. The source material was peripheral blood. The source is a young woman who had recovered from COVID-19. The rearrangement joins TRBV6-5 to TRBJ2-7, with 8 bases aligning to TRBD2. The CDR3 spells CASSSRLSGVQFEQYF. The CDR3 DNA sequence: TGTGCCAGCAGTTCCCGCCTTAGCGGGGTTCAATTCGAGCAGTACTTC.